The clone carrying this TCR beta chain has only one observation. This entry comes from a study of blood T cell repertoires in COVID-19. The overall study: Spain, Italy and the United States supplied samples that represented acute and convalescent COVID-19. Sample material is recorded as cDNA or gDNA derived from T cells, B-cell-depleted T cells, or PBMCs.

There are 15 residues in the CDR3. With 4 bases clipped from V and 3 bases from J, the junction kept 6 bases outside the gene matches. The germline CDR1 and CDR2 sequences are SGHDT and YYEEEE. How the authors handled the data: Reference gene primer amplification in the assay estimated nucleated cell counts. The method was immunoSEQ multiplex PCR; TCRdb's version includes in-frame clones alone and lacks a portion of them. V, J and clone size are taken as reported in that table, and D and trimming were inferred from the DNA itself. The data show some 150,000 clones, roughly 78% seen once. The TCR was taken from an elderly man with acute or convalescent COVID-19. The chain joins TRBV5-6 to TRBJ1-5; 8 nucleotides agree with TRBD1. The sample taken for sequencing was peripheral blood. The CDR3 nucleotides are TGTGCCAGCAGCCGCAGGGGGCGCCCCAATCAGCCCCAGCATTTT. Protein product: CASSRRGRPNQPQHF.